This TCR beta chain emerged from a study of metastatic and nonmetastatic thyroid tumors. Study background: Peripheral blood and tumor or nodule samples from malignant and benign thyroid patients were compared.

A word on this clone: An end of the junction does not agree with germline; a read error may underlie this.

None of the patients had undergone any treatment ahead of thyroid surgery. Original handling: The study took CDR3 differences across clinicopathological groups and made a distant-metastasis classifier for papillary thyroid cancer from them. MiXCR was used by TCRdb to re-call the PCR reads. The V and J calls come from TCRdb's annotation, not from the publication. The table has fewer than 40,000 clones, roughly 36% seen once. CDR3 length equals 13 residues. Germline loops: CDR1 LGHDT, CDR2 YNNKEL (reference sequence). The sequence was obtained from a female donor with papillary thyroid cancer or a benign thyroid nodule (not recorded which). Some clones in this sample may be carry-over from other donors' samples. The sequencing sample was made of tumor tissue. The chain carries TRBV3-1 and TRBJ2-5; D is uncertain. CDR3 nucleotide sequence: TGTGCCAACAGCCAAGCAGGTCAAGAGACCCAGTACTTC. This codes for CANSQAGQETQYF.